The sequence of this T cell receptor beta chain was determined in a study of cytomegalovirus exposure and HLA in healthy donors. Overall study results and limits: Across donors, presence/absence analyses took sequencing depth to be roughly uniform.

Turning to this clone: Its antigen is not identified.

The PCR ran on 60 Vbeta and 13 Jbeta primers. Only in-frame clones appear in the TCRdb table, and some are missing; sequencing was by immunoSEQ multiplex PCR. The repertoire holds about 130,000 clones, with 80% as singletons. Germline trimming cut 8 bases from V and 3 bases from J; bases unmatched to any gene: 9. Per the germline V gene, CDR1 is GTSNPN and CDR2 is SVGIG (reference sequence). CDR3 length equals 13 residues. Sequenced material: PBMCs. The rearrangement uses TRBV30 and TRBJ1-1, with 7 bases identical to TRBD1. The clonotype was recovered from a male donor in good health and CMV-seronegative. Written as DNA, the CDR3 is TGTGCCACAGCCAGGGGGTTCGACACTGAAGCTTTCTTT. It yields the protein CATARGFDTEAFF.